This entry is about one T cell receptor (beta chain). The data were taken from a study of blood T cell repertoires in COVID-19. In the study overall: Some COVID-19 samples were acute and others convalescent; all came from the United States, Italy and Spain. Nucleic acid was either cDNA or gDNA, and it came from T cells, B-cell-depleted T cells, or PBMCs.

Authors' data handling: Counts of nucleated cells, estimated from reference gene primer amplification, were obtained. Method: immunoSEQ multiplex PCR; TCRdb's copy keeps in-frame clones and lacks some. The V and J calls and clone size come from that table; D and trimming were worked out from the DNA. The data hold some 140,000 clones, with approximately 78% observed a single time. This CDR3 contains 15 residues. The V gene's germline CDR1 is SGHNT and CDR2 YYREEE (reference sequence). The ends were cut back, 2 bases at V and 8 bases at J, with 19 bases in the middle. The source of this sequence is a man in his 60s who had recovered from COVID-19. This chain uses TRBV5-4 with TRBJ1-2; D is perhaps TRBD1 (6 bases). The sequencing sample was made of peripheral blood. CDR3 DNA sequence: TGTGCCAGCAGCTTTCCAGGGGAACGTAACGGAGGCTACACCTTC. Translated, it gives CASSFPGERNGGYTF.